Following are 26 T cell receptor beta chains from one sample sequenced in a study of cytomegalovirus exposure and HLA in healthy donors. PCR primers comprised 60 Vbeta and 13 Jbeta primers. Data came from immunoSEQ multiplex PCR; TCRdb stores just in-frame clones and leaves some out. The sample has around 100,000 clones; 76% are singletons. Material for sequencing was PBMCs. These receptors were obtained from a woman aged 45-65 years in good health and CMV-seropositive.

This sequence joins TRBV5-1 and TRBJ2-5, with 7 positions matching TRBD2. The CDR3 length is 16 residues. The V gene's germline CDR1 is SGHRS and CDR2 YFSETQ. The ends lost 0 bases at V and 3 bases at J; junction bases unmatched: 8. CDR3 in amino acids: CASSLDGRGTEETQYF. CDR3 DNA: TGCGCCAGCAGCTTGGACGGGCGGGGGACTGAAGAGACCCAGTACTTC.

This sequence joins TRBV5-1 and TRBJ2-7; a possible D gene is TRBD2 (5 bases). The CDR3 covers 14 residues. The germline gives CDR1 SGHRS, CDR2 YFSETQ. Between the trimmed V and J ends, which lost 4 bases and 6 bases, there was a span of 17 bases. In nucleotides, the CDR3 is TGCGCCAGCAGCGGCGACACCCAACGGGGCGAGCAGTACTTC. Translating it yields CASSGDTQRGEQYF.

The CDR3 region has the DNA TGTGCCAGCAAAGAGGGGACAGGACTCAATCAGCCCCAGCATTTT. Protein product: CASKEGTGLNQPQHF. The chain couples TRBV2 to TRBJ1-5; 8 bases fit TRBD1. V gave up 7 bases and J gave up 3 bases; unmatched junction bases: 8. The CDR3 contains 15 residues. Germline values: CDR1 SNHLY, CDR2 FYNNEI.

The chain couples TRBV14 to TRBJ2-7; possibly TRBD2 for D (6 bases). Germline V gives CDR1 SGHDN, CDR2 FVKESK. This CDR3 contains 18 residues. The V and J ends lost 1 base and 3 bases respectively, with 22 bases between them. In nucleotides, the CDR3 is TGTGCCAGCAGCCAAGCTCTCGGGAGCCCTCTGAGAGACTACGAGCAGTACTTC. This encodes CASSQALGSPLRDYEQYF.

The gene calls are TRBV21-1 and TRBJ2-7; the table's D call TRBD1 went unverified against the DNA. TRBV21-1 is a pseudogene. The CDR3 spans 13 residues. CDR3 sequence (DNA): TGTGCCAGCAGCACCAGGGGGTCCTACGAGCAGTACTTC. It codes for CASSTRGSYEQYF.

J is TRBJ1-2 and V is TRBV10-3, with D possibly being TRBD1 (6 bases). Deletions cut 0 bases from V and 7 bases from J, with 21 bases between. The length of the CDR3 is 17 residues. Germline V gene sequence: CDR1 ENHRY, CDR2 SYGVKD. The CDR3 region is CAISESVTGDTGRGYTF. DNA for the CDR3: TGTGCCATCAGTGAGTCTGTCACCGGGGACACCGGGCGTGGCTACACCTTC.

The chain joins TRBV27 to TRBJ2-1, with D perhaps matching TRBD2 (6 bases). The germline V gene has CDR1 MNHEY and CDR2 SMNVEV (reference sequence). Trimming shortened V by 7 bases and J by 12 bases, and 13 bases separated the two germline ends. The CDR3 is made up of 11 amino acids. CDR3 protein: CASTYGGWQFF. Written as DNA, the CDR3 is TGTGCCAGCACTTATGGGGGGTGGCAGTTCTTC.

The rearrangement links TRBV4-1 to TRBJ1-1, with 8 bases that match TRBD1. Per germline, CDR1 MGHRA and CDR2 YSYEKL. The CDR3 sequence is 15 residues long. V gave up 4 bases and J gave up 1 base; unmatched junction bases: 5. The CDR3 sequence: CASSRAGGWNTEAFF. The CDR3 DNA sequence: TGCGCCAGCAGCCGCGCAGGGGGCTGGAACACTGAAGCTTTCTTT.

This clone turned up a few times. CDR3 nucleotides: TGCGCCAGCACCCTGTGGGGCATGGGGACAGGCCAATACGAGCAGTACTTC. Translating it yields CASTLWGMGTGQYEQYF. This rearrangement joins TRBV5-1 to TRBJ2-7, with 8 bases fitting TRBD1. CDR1 and CDR2 (germline): SGHRS, YFSETQ. The length of the CDR3 is 17 residues. Germline trimming cut 6 bases from V and 4 bases from J; bases unmatched to any gene: 18.

V and J are TRBV7-3 and TRBJ2-3, with 10 positions matching TRBD2. Germline V gene sequence: CDR1 SGHTA, CDR2 FQGTGA. V shed 2 bases and J 1 base; nucleotides not matched to a gene: 15. The CDR3 length is 20 residues. CDR3 bases: TGTGCCAGCAGCTTAGGGCTAGCGGGAGAAGGGTATTGGGGCACAGATACGCAGTATTTT. It specifies CASSLGLAGEGYWGTDTQYF.

In DNA form, the CDR3 reads TGTGCCAGCAGTTTATCGGGCAGATACACTGAAGCTTTCTTT. Its translation: CASSLSGRYTEAFF. The rearrangement uses TRBV27 and TRBJ1-1; D gene unclear. This CDR3 is 14 amino acids long. CDR1 and CDR2 (germline): MNHEY, SMNVEV (reference sequence). V shed 0 bases and J shed 3 bases, with 8 bases lying between them.

The V call is TRBV7-3, the J call TRBJ2-7; the D gene is possibly TRBD2 (6 bases). Per the germline V gene, CDR1 is SGHTA and CDR2 is FQGTGA. The CDR3 spans 15 residues. V was shortened by 5 bases and J by 2 bases, with 16 bases between the two germline ends. As DNA, the CDR3 is TGTGCCAGCAGCCTCCTGGGGGGAGCGGCCTACGAGCAGTACTTC. Translated: CASSLLGGAAYEQYF.

This clone was seen a few times. This sequence joins TRBV27 and TRBJ2-1; possibly TRBD2 for D (5 bases). Germline V gene lookup returns CDR1 MNHEY and CDR2 SMNVEV (reference sequence). V was shortened by 7 bases and J by 7 bases, with 8 bases between the two germline ends. This CDR3 has 11 amino acids. This CDR3 reads CASNGLNEQFF. As DNA, the CDR3 is TGTGCCAGCAACGGACTTAATGAGCAGTTCTTC.

This clone was found a few times. The chain has TRBV5-1 and TRBJ2-2; TRBD2 agrees at 8 bases. The trim removed 0 bases at V and 7 bases at J, leaving 2 bases unmatched. This CDR3 comprises 14 residues. Per germline, CDR1 SGHRS and CDR2 YFSETQ. CDR3 amino acids: CASSLDGRVGELFF. CDR3 nucleotides: TGCGCCAGCAGCTTGGACGGGAGGGTCGGGGAGCTGTTTTTT.

As regards this clone: Within the sample, other DNA sequences also encode this same CDR3. This chain links TRBV5-4 with TRBJ2-3; D is perhaps TRBD2 (6 bases). There are 15 residues in the CDR3. Trimming pared 0 bases from V and 2 bases from J, leaving 10 bases between. Looked up from germline, CDR1 is SGHNT and CDR2 is YYREEE (reference sequence). The CDR3 here is CASSLGGANTDTQYF. The DNA for the CDR3 is TGTGCCAGCAGCTTGGGCGGGGCGAACACAGATACGCAGTATTTT. The variable domain in full, completed from reference TRBV5-4 and TRBJ2-3, reads ETGVTQSPTHLIKTRGQQVTLRCSSQSGHNTVSWYQQALGQGPQFIFQYYREEENGRGNFPPRFSGLQFPNYSSELNVNALELDDSALYLCASSLGGANTDTQYFGPGTRLTVL.

The genes are TRBV6-1 and TRBJ1-5; maybe TRBD1 (6 bases). CDR3 length: 14 amino acids. V was clipped by 2 bases and J by 6 bases, with 11 bases between them. The germline CDR1 and CDR2 sequences are MNHNS and SASEGT. The CDR3 loop reads CASSELGAVQPQHF. The CDR3 DNA reads as TGTGCCAGCAGTGAACTGGGGGCGGTTCAGCCCCAGCATTTT.

A few counts support this clone. This chain links TRBV2 with TRBJ1-2; D perhaps matches TRBD1 (5 bases). The CDR3 covers 12 residues. V lost 7 bases and J lost 6, with 12 bases in between. CDR1 SNHLY and CDR2 FYNNEI come from the germline V gene. The CDR3 nucleotides are TGTGCCAGCAAGGCAGGGTCTAATGGCTACACCTTC. Protein product: CASKAGSNGYTF.

The chain is built from TRBV27 and TRBJ2-7, with 10 nucleotides matching TRBD2. CDR1 and CDR2 from the germline V gene are MNHEY and SMNVEV (reference sequence). CDR3 size: 15 residues. With 4 bases clipped from V and 2 bases from J, the junction kept 5 bases outside the gene matches. The CDR3 region has the DNA TGTGCCAGCAGTTCCCGACTAGCGGGTCCCTACGAGCAGTACTTC. Amino acid sequence: CASSSRLAGPYEQYF.

The chain joins TRBV19 to TRBJ2-1; 8 bases are shared with TRBD2. Per germline, CDR1 LNHDA and CDR2 SQIVND (reference sequence). The J segment lost 7 bases and the V segment lost 3 bases, leaving 5 bases of the junction unmatched. The CDR3 spans 14 residues. Here the CDR3 reads CASSMGGRSNEQFF. Written as DNA, the CDR3 is TGTGCCAGTAGTATGGGCGGGAGGTCAAATGAGCAGTTCTTC.

J is TRBJ2-5 and V is TRBV29-1; possibly TRBD2 for D (6 bases). CDR1 is SQVTM and CDR2 is ANQGSEA in the germline V gene. The CDR3 is 11 residues long. CDR3 in DNA: TGCAGTGCTCGGGGGCAAGAGACCCAGTACTTC. It specifies CSARGQETQYF.

The chain couples TRBV13 to TRBJ1-1; 7 nucleotides match TRBD1. The CDR3 spans 14 residues. The junction had 5 bases not matched to a gene; V was cut back by 5 bases and J by 2 bases. Germline V gene lookup returns CDR1 PRHDT and CDR2 FYEKMQ (reference sequence). The CDR3 sequence is CASSAGTANTEAFF. The CDR3 DNA reads as TGTGCCAGCAGCGCCGGGACAGCTAACACTGAAGCTTTCTTT. Drawing the rest from reference TRBV13 and TRBJ1-1, the complete variable domain is AAGVIQSPRHLIKEKRETATLKCYPIPRHDTVYWYQQGPGQDPQFLISFYEKMQSDKGSIPDRFSAQQFSDYHSELNMSSLELGDSALYFCASSAGTANTEAFFGQGTRLTVV.

The chain joins TRBV28 to TRBJ1-1; D gene uncertain. Germline CDR1 and CDR2: MDHEN and SYDVKM. The CDR3 spans 10 residues. Between the trimmed V and J ends, which lost 10 bases and 1 base, there was a span of 4 bases. This chain's CDR3 is CATQNTEAFF. CDR3 coding DNA: TGTGCCACCCAGAACACTGAAGCTTTCTTT.

The chain employs TRBV7-8 and TRBJ2-2; 9 nucleotides agree with TRBD2. CDR3 size: 16 residues. From germline, CDR1 is SGHVS and CDR2 FQNEAQ. Trimming cost V 1 base and J 3 bases; bases outside gene matches: 3. The CDR3 DNA sequence: TGTGCCAGCAGCTTAGTAATAGCGGGGGACACCGGGGAGCTGTTTTTT. Protein: CASSLVIAGDTGELFF.

V and J are TRBV9 and TRBJ2-1, with D unclear. V was pared by 0 bases and J by 2 bases, with 9 bases between. This CDR3 contains 15 residues. Per germline, CDR1 SGDLS and CDR2 YYNGEE. DNA for the CDR3: TGTGCCAGCAGCGTAGATCGAGTCGCCTACAATGAGCAGTTCTTC. It translates to CASSVDRVAYNEQFF.

V is TRBV19 and J is TRBJ1-1; TRBD1 might be the D (5 bases). With 1 base removed from V and 1 base from J, the gap between germline ends came to 10 bases. The CDR3 spans 15 residues. The germline gives CDR1 LNHDA, CDR2 SQIVND (reference sequence). CDR3 loop: CASSIGAGSNTEAFF. The CDR3 nucleotides are TGTGCCAGTAGTATAGGTGCAGGGTCGAACACTGAAGCTTTCTTT.

This chain joins TRBV10-2 and TRBJ1-1; no definite D call. The CDR3 contains 13 residues. V lost 4 bases, J lost 1 base, and 7 bases lay in between. Germline loops: CDR1 WSHSY, CDR2 SAAADI. The CDR3 reads CASSGLGNTEAFF. The CDR3 DNA reads TGCGCCAGCAGTGGCCTAGGGAACACTGAAGCTTTCTTT.